This is a list of T cell receptor beta chains from one sample in a study of T cell repertoires in cytomegalovirus infection. TCRdb used MiXCR to reprocess the reads, holding one entry per CDR3 protein. In the table there are 360,000 or so distinct CDR3 sequences, about 35% of which are singletons. Antigen specificity for these receptors is unknown. Here the sequenced sample was cultured PBMCs, taken from culture after CMV antigen stimulation. The receptors were sampled from a human donor in good health (CMV status not recorded). Some clones in this sample may be carry-over from other donors' samples. Both conserved end residues are part of each CDR3. A D gene is named only where the DNA matches it firmly. The size of a clone is reported for some rows only, either as once, few or many, or as a class for expanded clones.

J	size	V	D	DNA	CDR3
TRBJ2-5	-	TRBV20-1	-	TGCAGTGCTGTTAGCCCGGGGGAGACCCAGTACTTC	CSAVSPGETQYF
TRBJ2-3	-	TRBV7-9	-	TGTGCCAGCAGCTCCCGACTAGTTGAAGGTACAGATACGCAGTATTTT	CASSSRLVEGTDTQYF
TRBJ2-7	-	TRBV11-2	TRBD2	TGTGCCAGCAGCCCACCCCGCGGGAGGGTCTACGAGCAGTACTTC	CASSPPRGRVYEQYF
TRBJ2-7	-	TRBV7-2	TRBD2	TGTGCCAGCAGCCCGCAAGGACTAGCGGGAGTGGCCGCGTACGAGCAGTACTTC	CASSPQGLAGVAAYEQYF
TRBJ2-1	-	TRBV5-4	-	TGTGCCAGCGCGGAGAGCTCCTACAATGAGCAGTTCTTC	CASAESSYNEQFF
TRBJ2-1	few	TRBV4-1	TRBD2	TGCGCCAGCAGCCAGACTAGCCCCCTTTACAATGAGCAGTTCTTC	CASSQTSPLYNEQFF
TRBJ1-3	many	TRBV7-8	-	TGTGCCAGCAGCTTAGCGGGAGGGTTTGGAAACACCATATATTTT	CASSLAGGFGNTIYF
TRBJ2-1	-	TRBV7-9	-	TGTGCCAGCAGCGAACGGGACACCAACAATGAGCAGTTCTTC	CASSERDTNNEQFF
TRBJ1-2	few	TRBV3-1	TRBD1	TGTGCCAGCAGCCAGGGGACAGGGGGCGGTGATGGCTACACCTTC	CASSQGTGGGDGYTF
TRBJ2-4	-	TRBV19	-	TGTGCCAGTAGTATATCAAGCTCGGTGGGGCGGGTAAACATTCAGTACTTC	CASSISSSVGRVNIQYF
TRBJ1-5	few	TRBV12-3/TRBV12-4	TRBD1	TGTGCCAGCAGTCCCGGGACAGGTCATCAGCCCCAGCATTTT	CASSPGTGHQPQHF
TRBJ2-7	few	TRBV7-2	-	TGTGCCAGCAGCTTATCGGGTCTTCCCTACGAGCAGTACTTC	CASSLSGLPYEQYF
TRBJ2-6	-	TRBV11-1	-	TGTGCCAGCAGCTCCACCCCTACACCCACCCCTGGGGCCAACGTCCTGACTTTC	CASSSTPTPTPGANVLTF
TRBJ2-3	-	TRBV19	-	TGTGCCAGTAGTATAGATCGGACTACCAGCACAGATACGCAGTATTTT	CASSIDRTTSTDTQYF
TRBJ2-5	-	TRBV6-2/TRBV6-3	-	TGTGCCAGCAGTCCAAATAGCGGGACCCAGTACTTC	CASSPNSGTQYF
TRBJ2-1	-	TRBV11-2	TRBD2	TGTGCCAGCAGCTTAGTTTTGTTGCCACTAGCGGGGTTGAACAATGAGCAGTTCTTC	CASSLVLLPLAGLNNEQFF
TRBJ2-5	-	TRBV5-6	-	TGTGCCAGCAGCTTTAGGCAGGGAAACATGGAGACCCAGTACTTC	CASSFRQGNMETQYF
TRBJ2-1	few	TRBV28	-	TGTGCCACCGAAAGGCGGGACCGGGACTACAATGAGCAGTTCTTC	CATERRDRDYNEQFF
TRBJ1-4	-	TRBV7-2	-	TGTGCCAGCAGTATGGGAGTAGGGGTAAATGAAAAACTGTTTTTT	CASSMGVGVNEKLFF
TRBJ1-3	-	TRBV20-1	-	TGCAGTGCTAGAGACTCTCTCCGGCGGAAACAAAATGGAAACACCATATATTTT	CSARDSLRRKQNGNTIYF
TRBJ2-1	many	TRBV6-2/TRBV6-3	-	TGTGCCAGCAGCCTCGATAGCTCTCGCAATGAGCAGTTCTTC	CASSLDSSRNEQFF
TRBJ1-2	-	TRBV30	-	TGTGCCTGGAGTTTGACAGGAGGATATGGCTACACCTTC	CAWSLTGGYGYTF
TRBJ2-7	-	TRBV7-6	-	TGTGCCAGCAGCTTAGCGGTGGCTAGGTCCGAGCAGTACTTC	CASSLAVARSEQYF
TRBJ2-5	many	TRBV7-2	TRBD2	TGTGCCAGCAGCTCACTAGCGGGAGGGGAAGAGACCCAGTACTTC	CASSSLAGGEETQYF
TRBJ2-1	-	TRBV5-4	-	TGTGCCAGCAGCTCGGAACTAGCTATCGATGAGCAGTTCTTC	CASSSELAIDEQFF
TRBJ2-5	-	TRBV7-3	-	TGTGCCAGCAGCTTCTTACCGGGAGAGACCCAGTACTTC	CASSFLPGETQYF
TRBJ2-1	-	TRBV6-2/TRBV6-3	TRBD2	TGTGCCAGCAGTTTAATAGCGGGAGACAGCTACAATGAGCAGTTCTTC	CASSLIAGDSYNEQFF
TRBJ2-7	-	TRBV5-4	-	TGTGCCAGCAGCTTTACGGGGTCCTACGAGCAGTACTTC	CASSFTGSYEQYF
TRBJ2-3	few	TRBV12-3/TRBV12-4	TRBD1	TGTGCCAGCAGCCCCAACACAGGGGGAAGCACAGATACGCAGTATTTT	CASSPNTGGSTDTQYF
TRBJ1-3	few	TRBV7-2	-	TGTGCCAGCAGCGGGACGTCAGGAAACACCATATATTTT	CASSGTSGNTIYF
TRBJ1-1	many	TRBV5-1	-	TGTGCCAGCAGCTTAGAGGTTAACACTGAAGCTTTCTTT	CASSLEVNTEAFF
TRBJ2-1	many	TRBV7-7	-	TGTGCTAGCAGCTCCCAACTCGAGCACGAGCAGTTCTTC	CASSSQLEHEQFF